This T cell receptor (beta chain) was observed in a study of blood T cell repertoires in COVID-19. Study context: Italy, Spain and the United States were the sources of the convalescent and acute COVID-19 samples. The analysed material was cDNA or gDNA that came from T cells, B-cell-depleted T cells, or PBMCs.

V dropped 5 bases and J dropped 5; count of bases not matched to a gene: 5. Germline CDR1 SGHNT, CDR2 YYREEE (reference sequence). This CDR3 is 13 amino acids long. Libraries were prepared by immunoSEQ multiplex PCR; TCRdb keeps only in-frame clonotypes and omits some of them. The sample has some 69,000 clones, 80% to 90% seen once; the top ten hold approximately 20%. The receptor was isolated from a woman in her seventies with acute or convalescent COVID-19. V and J are TRBV5-4 and TRBJ1-1; TRBD1 matches 8 bases. What was sequenced was peripheral blood. The CDR3 loop reads CASRLQGGTEAFF. The CDR3 region has the DNA TGTGCCAGCAGACTACAGGGGGGGACTGAAGCTTTCTTT.